This T cell receptor (beta chain) stems from a study of blood T cell repertoires in COVID-19. The cohort comprised adults aged about 18 to 100 years residing in under 30 US areas. In assigning cohorts, the study relied on participant-reported clinical history. Germline values: CDR1 SNHLY, CDR2 FYNNEI. Trimming removed 6 bases at V and 3 bases at J, with 5 bases between. The CDR3 extends over 12 amino acids. Study processing details: Using reference gene primer amplification, nucleated cell counts were estimated. TCRdb's table, derived via immunoSEQ multiplex PCR, lists solely in-frame clones and lacks some. From that table come the V and J calls and clone size; the DNA was used to work out D and trimming. The table shows under 350,000 clones, with approximately 88% occurring only once.

This chain joins TRBV2 and TRBJ2-2; a weak D match, TRBD2 (5 bases). This clonotype originated in a woman in her thirties or forties who had recovered from COVID-19. Sequenced material: PBMCs or T cells enriched from blood (not recorded which). CDR3 loop: CASRRDTGELFF. For the CDR3, the DNA is TGTGCCAGCAGGCGGGACACCGGGGAGCTGTTTTTT.